These 7 T cell receptor beta chains were sequenced from one sample in a study of neurological immune-mediated disorders. One entry per CDR3 protein results from TCRdb running MiXCR on the 5' RACE reads. The profile shows tens of thousands of distinct CDR3 sequences, about 3.5% of them singletons. Material for sequencing was PBMCs. The receptors stem from a man aged 30 to 39 with multiple sclerosis.

This clonotype was counted many times. Here the CDR3 reads CASSQGGAWGTDTQYF. CDR3 sequence (DNA): TGTGCCAGCAGTCAGGGGGGGGCGTGGGGCACAGATACGCAGTATTTT. The gene calls are TRBV6-5 and TRBJ2-3, with D perhaps matching TRBD1 or TRBD2 (7 bases each). Germline V lookup: CDR1 MNHEY, CDR2 SVGAGI. The CDR3 covers 16 residues. The V end lost 5 bases, the J end lost 1 base, and 16 bases lay between the germline ends.

In its sample, this clonotype was seen many times. The chain combines TRBV6-2 or TRBV6-3 with TRBJ1-5; 12 positions match TRBD1. V lost 6 bases and J lost 0; bases outside the gene matches: 6. Germline CDR1 and CDR2: MNHEY and SVGEGT. The CDR3 consists of 17 residues. This CDR3 reads CASSYRDRGPSNQPQHF. Here the CDR3 DNA reads TGTGCCAGCAGCTACCGGGACAGGGGGCCTAGCAATCAGCCCCAGCATTTT.

This clonotype was seen many times. The rearrangement links TRBV2 to TRBJ1-5, with D uncertain. Trimming removed 8 bases from V and 5 bases from J, with 10 bases in between. This CDR3 is 12 amino acids long. Germline V CDR1 and CDR2: SNHLY, FYNNEI. The CDR3 protein is CASGRGYQPQHF. The CDR3 nucleotides are TGTGCCAGCGGCCGAGGGTATCAGCCCCAGCATTTT.

Many counts were recorded for this clonotype. The chain has TRBV18 and TRBJ2-3, with D perhaps matching TRBD2 (6 bases). Per the germline V gene, CDR1 is KGHSH and CDR2 is LQKENI. The CDR3 runs 15 residues. V gave up 2 bases and J gave up 3 bases, with 12 bases separating them. The CDR3 loop reads CASSPSGVETDTQYF. CDR3 nucleotide sequence: TGTGCCAGCTCACCATCGGGAGTGGAGACAGATACGCAGTATTTT. Looking up the rest from reference TRBV18 and TRBJ2-3 gives the full variable domain: NAGVMQNPRHLVRRRGQEARLRCSPMKGHSHVYWYRQLPEEGLKFMVYLQKENIIDESGMPKERFSAEFPKEGPSILRIQQVVRGDSAAYFCASSPSGVETDTQYFGPGTRLTVL.

As for this clonotype: This sequence may be a read error, since a much larger clone differs from it by one base. The rearrangement links TRBV12-3 or TRBV12-4 to TRBJ1-1; tentatively, D is TRBD1 (5 bases). Trimming took 4 bases from V and 2 from J, leaving 14 bases between them. The CDR3 runs to 15 residues. The CDR3 nucleotides read TGTGCCAGCAGTTGGTCCAGGGCTACCAACACTGAAGCTTTCTTT. Translated: CASSWSRATNTEAFF.

The table lists this clonotype with many counts. V is TRBV28 and J is TRBJ2-2; no clear D gene. This CDR3 is built from 15 residues. V shed 7 bases and J shed 6 bases, with 18 bases lying between them. CDR1 is MDHEN and CDR2 is SYDVKM in the germline V gene. The CDR3 DNA is TGTGCCAGCAACCCCCCCCCCGGTGCGGCCGGGGAGCTGTTTTTT. Protein product: CASNPPPGAAGELFF.

This clonotype was seen at least ten times. The rearrangement links TRBV10-3 to TRBJ2-1; TRBD1 or TRBD2 may be the D gene (7 bases each). The CDR3 extends over 15 amino acids. Germline CDR1 and CDR2: ENHRY and SYGVKD. The V end lost 6 bases, the J end lost 4 bases, and 16 bases lay between the germline ends. This CDR3 reads CAIRGGGILYNEQFF. For the CDR3, the DNA is TGTGCCATCAGGGGAGGGGGCATACTTTACAATGAGCAGTTCTTC.